This record looks at one T cell receptor (beta chain) sequence and its context. Controls were drawn from healthy donors and were matched for age and sex. CD8+ and CD4+ T cells were negatively isolated; TEMRA cells were FACS-enriched. These data are taken from a study of CD8 T cells in Susac syndrome. Random hexamers primed reverse transcription of about 0.5 to 1 ug RNA. TCR beta CDR3 was amplified by immunoSEQ covering 54 Vbeta and 13 Jbeta. A single record per CDR3 protein comes from TCRdb applying MiXCR to the immunoSEQ multiplex PCR reads. The repertoire has about 200,000 distinct CDR3 sequences, approximately 94% of them found once; the top ten carry 0.1%. Material for sequencing was CD4+ T cells from PBMCs. The origin of this receptor is a human donor in good health.

The CDR3 loop is CASSSAGEAEAFF. CDR3 coding DNA: TGTGCCAGTAGCTCGGCCGGCGAGGCCGAAGCTTTCTTT. The rearrangement joins TRBV19 to TRBJ1-1; D gene uncertain. This CDR3 has 13 residues. V lost 6 bases to trimming and J lost 8 bases, with 16 bases between them. From germline, CDR1 is LNHDA and CDR2 SQIVND (reference sequence).